A single sample gave rise to the 18 T cell receptor beta chains below, sequenced in a study of blood T cells in healthy people across ages. The use of a sample-barcoded 5' primer and a J-beta primer mix characterized a second PCR of roughly 6 to 11 cycles. TCRdb reanalysed the 5' RACE reads using MiXCR and keeps one entry per CDR3 protein. The data hold 700,000 to 900,000 distinct CDR3 sequences, with around a quarter observed a single time. Another study also made use of these data, one on T cells of mothers and their children.

The source material was blood. These receptors all come from a boy younger than 18 in good health.

This clonotype was found a few times. The chain uses TRBV10-3 and TRBJ1-4; TRBD1 is a possible D gene (6 bases). The CDR3 is 13 residues long. In germline, CDR1 is ENHRY, CDR2 SYGVKD. Trimming cost V 6 bases and J 6 bases, with 11 bases left between them. CDR3 sequence: CAIRGSGDEKLFF. As DNA, the CDR3 is TGTGCCATCAGGGGCTCAGGGGATGAAAAACTGTTTTTT.

V usage is TRBV29-1 and J usage is TRBJ2-7; D remains unclear. Trimming stripped 3 bases from V and 1 base from J, with 4 bases between. The CDR3 is made up of 11 amino acids. In germline, CDR1 is SQVTM, CDR2 ANQGSEA. The CDR3 region is CSVDISYEQYF. The CDR3 region has the DNA TGCAGCGTTGACATTTCCTACGAGCAGTACTTC.

The V and J genes are TRBV29-1 and TRBJ1-2; possibly TRBD1 for D (5 bases). Deletions cut 3 bases from V and 5 bases from J, with 16 bases between. The CDR3 is made up of 14 amino acids. Germline CDR1 and CDR2: SQVTM and ANQGSEA. DNA for the CDR3: TGCAGCGTTGACCCCTCGGGAGAGGGGTATGGCTACACCTTC. Protein: CSVDPSGEGYGYTF.

The chain uses TRBV7-2 and TRBJ2-1; no firm D call. Trimming removed 4 bases at V and 10 bases at J, with 11 bases between. Germline V lookup: CDR1 SGHTA, CDR2 FQGNSA. This CDR3 has 12 amino acids. In DNA form, the CDR3 reads TGTGCCAGCAGCTCTAAAATCGGGGAGCAGTTCTTC. Protein: CASSSKIGEQFF.

This clonotype showed up just a few times. The rearrangement links TRBV6-5 to TRBJ2-7; 9 bases line up with TRBD2. The junction had 3 bases not matched to a gene; V was cut back by 2 bases and J by 4 bases. Germline V gene sequence: CDR1 MNHEY, CDR2 SVGAGI. The CDR3 length is 14 residues. CDR3 protein: CASSYQTSGYEQYF. In DNA, the CDR3 is TGTGCCAGCAGTTACCAAACTAGCGGGTACGAGCAGTACTTC.

The gene calls are TRBV6-1 and TRBJ2-2; D ambiguous. This CDR3 spans 16 amino acids. Trimming removed 6 bases at V and 5 bases at J, with 19 bases between. Germline V gene sequence: CDR1 MNHNS, CDR2 SASEGT. The CDR3 region has the DNA TGTGCCAGCAGCCAGGAAAGAATGGGTTGGACCGGGGAGCTGTTTTTT. Translating gives CASSQERMGWTGELFF.

The chain couples TRBV9 to TRBJ2-5, with D perhaps TRBD2 (7 bases). Germline-derived CDR1 and CDR2 are SGDLS and YYNGEE. Between the trimmed V and J ends, which lost 2 bases and 2 bases, there was a span of 19 bases. The CDR3 length is 17 residues. The CDR3 sequence: CASSVKGGGKLQETQYF. Written as DNA, the CDR3 is TGTGCCAGCAGCGTTAAGGGCGGGGGCAAGCTTCAAGAGACCCAGTACTTC.

This clonotype was seen a handful of times. The chain employs TRBV15 and TRBJ2-2, with D tentatively TRBD2 (6 bases). The CDR3 is 16 amino acids. CDR1 is LNHNV, CDR2 YYDKDF, per germline (reference sequence). Trimming pared 1 base from V and 7 bases from J, leaving 16 bases between. CDR3 bases: TGTGCCACCAGCAGAGCGGAGGGTGGTAGTGTCGGGGAGCTGTTTTTT. It translates to CATSRAEGGSVGELFF.

The chain recombines TRBV5-1 with TRBJ2-7; a possible D gene is TRBD2 (5 bases). CDR1 SGHRS and CDR2 YFSETQ come from the germline V gene. V was trimmed by 1 base and J by 0 bases, leaving 8 bases between them. CDR3 length equals 14 residues. The CDR3 nucleotides read TGCGCCAGCAGCTTGCAGAGGGCCTCCTACGAGCAGTACTTC. Amino acid sequence: CASSLQRASYEQYF.

Only a few counts were recorded for this clonotype. One end of the junction fails to match germline, which may point to a read error. This chain uses TRBV12-3 or TRBV12-4 with TRBJ1-2; tentatively, D is TRBD1 (5 bases). The CDR3 loop spans 14 amino acids. The CDR3 is CASSLSQRGYGDTF. CDR3 bases: TGTGCCAGCAGTTTATCGCAGCGGGGCTATGGCGACACCTTC.

The chain employs TRBV20-1 and TRBJ2-5; 7 bases are shared with TRBD1. Germline loops: CDR1 DFQATT, CDR2 SNEGSKA (reference sequence). Trimming removed 6 bases from V and 3 bases from J; junction bases left unmatched: 10. This CDR3 has 14 residues. This CDR3 is CSAAVFGTEETQYF. Written as DNA, the CDR3 is TGCAGTGCCGCTGTGTTTGGGACAGAAGAGACCCAGTACTTC.

The genes are TRBV2 and TRBJ1-5; 7 nucleotides agree with TRBD1. CDR1 is SNHLY and CDR2 is FYNNEI in the germline V gene. CDR3 length equals 14 residues. Trimming removed 11 bases from V and 6 bases from J; junction bases left unmatched: 13. CDR3 residues: CASQGEGRIQPQHF. Written as DNA, the CDR3 is TGTGCCTCCCAGGGGGAGGGGAGGATTCAGCCCCAGCATTTT.

This clonotype was seen a few times. The rearrangement uses TRBV30 and TRBJ1-2, with D maybe TRBD1 (5 bases). The germline gives CDR1 GTSNPN, CDR2 SVGIG (reference sequence). V lost 2 bases and J lost 7, with 20 bases in between. There are 15 residues in the CDR3. The CDR3 nucleotides are TGTGCCTGGAGTCCTCCAGGGAGGGAAGGTTTTGGCTACACCTTC. It translates to CAWSPPGREGFGYTF.

The chain carries TRBV11-2 and TRBJ1-4, with D tentatively TRBD1 (6 bases). The CDR3 has 15 amino acids. With 3 bases removed from V and 8 bases from J, the gap between germline ends came to 16 bases. CDR1 and CDR2 from the germline V gene are SGHAT and FQNNGV. This CDR3 reads CASSFVSGGGEKLFF. In DNA, the CDR3 is TGTGCCAGCAGCTTTGTATCCGGGGGCGGAGAAAAACTGTTTTTT.

This clonotype was counted a few times. J is TRBJ1-2 and V is TRBV20-1, with D uncertain. From germline, CDR1 is DFQATT and CDR2 SNEGSKA (reference sequence). There are 12 residues in the CDR3. V lost 5 bases to trimming and J lost 1 base, with 8 bases between them. For the CDR3, the DNA is TGCAGTGCTGGTTCGAGTAACTATGGCTACACCTTC. It is translated as CSAGSSNYGYTF.

CDR3 nucleotides: TGCGCCAGCAGCCCTTGGGAGGCACGGGGAGAGACCCAGTACTTC. This gives the protein CASSPWEARGETQYF. The chain joins TRBV5-1 to TRBJ2-5; possible D gene TRBD2, 6 bases. Germline lookup yields CDR1 SGHRS and CDR2 YFSETQ. V was trimmed by 4 bases and J by 4 bases, leaving 17 bases between them. The CDR3 sequence is 15 residues long.

The V and J genes are TRBV3-1 and TRBJ2-5; 7 bases are shared with TRBD2. Germline V gene lookup returns CDR1 LGHDT and CDR2 YNNKEL (reference sequence). The CDR3 is 15 amino acids. The trim removed 0 bases at V and 5 bases at J, leaving 6 bases unmatched. CDR3 bases: TGTGCCAGCAGCCAAGATCGGGGGGAGGTGGAGACCCAGTACTTC. This gives the protein CASSQDRGEVETQYF.

This clonotype appeared a few times. V is TRBV18 and J is TRBJ2-5; 7 positions agree with TRBD1. The J call may be faulty, since TRBJ2-7 better matches the DNA end. The CDR3 contains 14 residues. Looked up from germline, CDR1 is KGHSH and CDR2 is LQKENI. Here the CDR3 reads CASSVSTGPDEQYF. CDR3 nucleotides: TGTGCCAGCTCAGTCTCGACAGGGCCCGACGAGCAGTACTTC.